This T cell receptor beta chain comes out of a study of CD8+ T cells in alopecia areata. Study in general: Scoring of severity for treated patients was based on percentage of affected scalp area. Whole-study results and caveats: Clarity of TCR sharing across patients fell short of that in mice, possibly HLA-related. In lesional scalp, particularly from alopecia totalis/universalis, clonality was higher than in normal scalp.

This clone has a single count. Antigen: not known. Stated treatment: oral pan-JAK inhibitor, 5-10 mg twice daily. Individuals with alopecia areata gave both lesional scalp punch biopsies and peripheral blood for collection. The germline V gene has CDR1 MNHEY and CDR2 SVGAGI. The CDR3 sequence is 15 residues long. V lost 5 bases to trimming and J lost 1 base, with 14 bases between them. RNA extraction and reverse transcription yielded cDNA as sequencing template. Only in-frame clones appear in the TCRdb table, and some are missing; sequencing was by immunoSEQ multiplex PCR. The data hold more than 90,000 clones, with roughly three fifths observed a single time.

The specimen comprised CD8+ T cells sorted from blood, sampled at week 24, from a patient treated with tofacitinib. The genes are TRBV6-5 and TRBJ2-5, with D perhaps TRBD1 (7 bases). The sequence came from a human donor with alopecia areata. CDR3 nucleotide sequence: TGTGCCAGCAGTGGAGGGGGCTCTTCCCAAGAGACCCAGTACTTC. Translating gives CASSGGGSSQETQYF.